The rows below give T cell receptor beta chains drawn from one sample of a study of blood T cell repertoires in COVID-19. Profiling relied on immunoSEQ multiplex PCR, and the TCRdb table lists in-frame clones only, not all of them. This sample yields 95,000 to 150,000 clones, of which about 87% are seen a single time; under 30% belongs to the top ten. Sequences were obtained from peripheral blood. These receptors originate from a woman aged 70-85 years with acute or convalescent COVID-19. CDR3s include the opening cysteine and the closing phenylalanine or tryptophan. The D gene is left open where the match is weak. A row's size may be missing; if present it is once, few, many or a size class.

>.|TRBJ2-3|TRBV7-9|.
CASKQGNSGTDTQYF
TGTGCCAGCAAACAGGGAAATTCGGGCACAGATACGCAGTATTTT
>.|TRBJ1-5|TRBV6-5|TRBD1
CASGQGSNQPQHF
TGTGCCAGCGGACAGGGGTCCAATCAGCCCCAGCATTTT
>.|TRBJ1-4|TRBV19|.
CASSIGGSNEKLFF
TGTGCCAGTAGTATAGGAGGGTCCAATGAAAAACTGTTTTTT
>.|TRBJ2-7|TRBV28|.
CASSLSAYEQYF
TGTGCCAGCAGTTTATCCGCCTACGAGCAGTACTTC
>.|TRBJ1-2|TRBV5-1|.
CASSLTASNYGYTF
TGCGCCAGCAGCTTGACAGCCAGTAACTATGGCTACACCTTC
>.|TRBJ1-1|TRBV3-1/TRBV3-2|.
CASSQVSQGEAFF
TGTGCCAGCAGCCAAGTGTCGCAGGGAGAAGCTTTCTTT
>.|TRBJ1-6|TRBV18|TRBD1
CASSPGQGIRSPLHF
TGTGCCAGCTCACCGGGACAGGGGATAAGGTCACCCCTCCACTTT
>.|TRBJ2-7|TRBV5-6|TRBD1
CASSSFGTGAYEQYF
TGTGCCAGCAGCTCCTTCGGGACAGGAGCCTACGAGCAGTACTTC
>few|TRBJ1-1|TRBV5-1|TRBD1
CASSLSPTGQGGTEAFF
TGCGCCAGCAGCTTATCCCCGACGGGACAGGGTGGAACTGAAGCTTTCTTT
>few|TRBJ1-6|TRBV19|TRBD1
CASSPGQGPNSPLHF
TGTGCCAGTAGTCCGGGACAGGGGCCCAATTCACCCCTCCACTTT
>.|TRBJ1-1|TRBV6-5|.
CASSSGTSVPKAFF
TGTGCCAGCAGTTCGGGGACAAGTGTCCCTAAAGCTTTCTTT
>once|TRBJ2-5|TRBV6-5|.
CASTSPGLAETQYF
TGTGCCAGCACTTCCCCCGGACTTGCCGAGACCCAGTACTTC
>once|TRBJ1-2|TRBV19|.
CASSIGGQDHYGYTF
TGTGCCAGTAGTATAGGAGGGCAGGACCACTATGGCTACACCTTC
>.|TRBJ2-5|TRBV7-9|.
CASSSIRSGTQETQYF
TGTGCCAGCAGCTCGATTCGCAGCGGAACACAAGAGACCCAGTACTTC
>.|TRBJ2-1|TRBV3-1/TRBV3-2|TRBD1
CASREQGARYNEQFF
TGTGCCAGCAGAGAACAGGGGGCTAGGTACAATGAGCAGTTCTTC
>.|TRBJ2-7|TRBV10-3|.
CAITEGTARTSYEQYF
TGTGCCATCACGGAAGGGACTGCAAGGACATCCTACGAGCAGTACTTC
>.|TRBJ2-1|TRBV5-1|.
CASSLVEGLSYNEQFF
TGCGCCAGCAGCTTGGTTGAGGGATTGTCCTACAATGAGCAGTTCTTC
>.|TRBJ1-3|TRBV6-5|.
CASAIENSGNTIYF
TGTGCCAGCGCTATTGAAAACTCTGGAAACACCATATATTTT
>.|TRBJ2-4|TRBV27|TRBD2
CASSPQGLAVRIAKNIQYF
TGTGCCAGCAGCCCCCAGGGACTAGCGGTCCGAATAGCCAAAAACATTCAGTACTTC
>.|TRBJ1-6|TRBV19|TRBD1
CASSKPPTGANNSPLHF
TGTGCCAGTAGTAAGCCCCCGACAGGGGCGAATAATTCACCCCTCCACTTT